The next 21 T cell receptor beta chains were all read from a single sample in a study of blood T cell repertoires in COVID-19. TCRdb keeps only in-frame clones here, not all; method: immunoSEQ multiplex PCR. The sample records about 270,000 clones, around 82% being singletons. The source material was peripheral blood. These receptors were obtained from a woman younger than 30 with acute or convalescent COVID-19.

This sequence joins TRBV29-1 and TRBJ1-1; D may be TRBD1 (5 bases). CDR3 length equals 13 residues. The germline V gene encodes CDR1 SQVTM and CDR2 ANQGSEA. V gave up 6 bases and J gave up 4 bases, with 15 bases separating them. The chain's CDR3 is CSVLGGEGTEAFF. DNA of the CDR3: TGCAGCGTCCTCGGGGGGGAGGGCACTGAAGCTTTCTTT.

The gene calls are TRBV9 and TRBJ2-1, with D possibly being TRBD2 (6 bases). CDR3 length: 16 amino acids. Trimming removed 6 bases from V and 6 bases from J, with 22 bases in between. The germline V gene has CDR1 SGDLS and CDR2 YYNGEE. DNA for the CDR3: TGTGCCAGCACCAGGACTGGACCCAGTAGCGGCAATGAGCAGTTCTTC. This gives the protein CASTRTGPSSGNEQFF.

The chain uses TRBV7-9 and TRBJ2-2; TRBD2 agrees at 8 bases. The CDR3 extends over 14 amino acids. V shed 10 bases, J shed 6 bases, and the junction held 10 bases outside the gene matches. The germline gives CDR1 SEHNR, CDR2 FQNEAQ (reference sequence). CDR3 loop: CATDSGGRPGELFF. The CDR3 DNA reads as TGTGCCACCGACTCGGGAGGGCGGCCCGGGGAGCTGTTTTTT.

The chain's CDR3 is CASSLAGQGGETQYF. DNA of the CDR3: TGTGCCAGCAGCTTAGCGGGGCAGGGCGGAGAGACCCAGTACTTC. The chain joins TRBV7-9 to TRBJ2-5; possibly TRBD1 for D (5 bases). CDR3 length equals 15 residues. The V and J ends lost 0 bases and 4 bases respectively, with 12 bases between them. Germline CDR1 SEHNR, CDR2 FQNEAQ (reference sequence).

This chain joins TRBV25-1 and TRBJ2-5, with D perhaps TRBD1 (6 bases). The V and J ends lost 5 bases and 2 bases respectively, with 6 bases between them. There are 12 residues in the CDR3. CDR1 and CDR2 from the germline V gene are MGHDK and SYGVNS. The CDR3 sequence: CASSRGQETQYF. DNA of the CDR3: TGTGCCAGCAGTAGGGGGCAAGAGACCCAGTACTTC.

This chain's CDR3 is CASSYLFYQPQHF. CDR3 sequence (DNA): TGTGCCAGCAGTTATTTATTTTATCAGCCCCAGCATTTT. This chain joins TRBV6-6 and TRBJ1-5, with D hard to call. The V end was cut by 3 bases, the J end by 5 bases, with 8 bases between. This CDR3 is 13 amino acids long. Germline CDR1 is MNHNY and CDR2 is SVGAGI (reference sequence).

CDR3 bases: TGTGCCAGCAGTTACGGCGGGCAGCAGCCCCAGCATTTT. It is translated as CASSYGGQQPQHF. The rearrangement uses TRBV6-5 and TRBJ1-5; D is undetermined. Germline V gene lookup returns CDR1 MNHEY and CDR2 SVGAGI. CDR3 size: 13 residues. V lost 2 bases and J lost 7, with 9 bases in between.

J is TRBJ2-1 and V is TRBV4-3; 7 nucleotides line up with TRBD2. The junction had 8 bases not matched to a gene; V was cut back by 0 bases and J by 0 bases. The CDR3 consists of 18 residues. Germline lookup yields CDR1 LGHNA and CDR2 YSLEER. As DNA, the CDR3 is TGCGCCAGCAGCCAAGATTGGGGGGAGGGGAGCTCCTACAATGAGCAGTTCTTC. Protein product: CASSQDWGEGSSYNEQFF.

This chain connects TRBV18 to TRBJ1-2; D remains ambiguous. V lost 3 bases and J lost 8, with 16 bases in between. The CDR3 contains 14 residues. The germline V gene encodes CDR1 KGHSH and CDR2 LQKENI. The CDR3 protein is CASSPEKLAGGYTF. The CDR3 nucleotides are TGTGCCAGCTCACCTGAGAAGTTGGCCGGGGGCTACACCTTC.

The genes are TRBV3-1 (or the pseudogene TRBV3-2) and TRBJ1-1, with 7 bases aligning to TRBD1. V gave up 1 base and J gave up 0 bases; unmatched junction bases: 8. The CDR3 spans 17 residues. Germline V gene lookup returns CDR1 LGHDT and CDR2 YNNKEL (reference sequence). In DNA form, the CDR3 reads TGTGCCAGCAGCCAAGTGGGGGCAGGGGGAATGAACACTGAAGCTTTCTTT. Protein sequence: CASSQVGAGGMNTEAFF.

The genes are TRBV2 and TRBJ1-5, with D possibly matching TRBD1 (6 bases). The CDR3 is 14 amino acids. Per germline, CDR1 SNHLY and CDR2 FYNNEI. The V and J ends lost 6 bases and 8 bases respectively, with 17 bases between them. In DNA form, the CDR3 reads TGTGCCAGCAGCCTCTTTACAGGGATGGAGCCCCAGCATTTT. Amino acids: CASSLFTGMEPQHF.

The J gene is TRBJ2-1, the V gene TRBV29-1, with 15 bases fitting TRBD2. V was clipped by 3 bases and J by 6 bases; unmatched bases: 6. Germline CDR1 and CDR2: SQVTM and ANQGSEA. This CDR3 spans 16 amino acids. CDR3 amino acids: CSVDKKGLAGGNEQFF. The CDR3 DNA is TGCAGCGTTGATAAAAAGGGACTAGCGGGAGGCAATGAGCAGTTCTTC.

The chain links TRBV10-2 to TRBJ2-5; 10 nucleotides agree with TRBD2. Trimming at V came to 2 bases and at J to 2 bases, leaving 2 bases not matched to a gene. The CDR3 contains 15 residues. Looked up from germline, CDR1 is WSHSY and CDR2 is SAAADI. CDR3: CASSEGSGRQETQYF. The DNA of the CDR3 is TGCGCCAGCAGTGAGGGTAGCGGGAGGCAAGAGACCCAGTACTTC.

The V and J genes are TRBV10-3 and TRBJ2-3; 10 bases agree with TRBD1. V was pared by 0 bases and J by 3 bases, with 3 bases of the junction left unmatched. The CDR3 has 16 residues. The V gene's germline CDR1 is ENHRY and CDR2 SYGVKD. CDR3 DNA sequence: TGTGCCATCAGTGAGTCGCCGGGACAGGGGACAGATACGCAGTATTTT. Translation gives CAISESPGQGTDTQYF.

The chain links TRBV14 to TRBJ2-5, with 14 bases that match TRBD2. This CDR3 is built from 15 residues. With 4 bases clipped from V and 4 bases from J, the junction kept 2 bases outside the gene matches. Germline CDR1 is SGHDN and CDR2 is FVKESK. The CDR3 bases are TGTGCCAGCAGCCGGGGACTAGCGGGAGTAGAGACCCAGTACTTC. Translation gives CASSRGLAGVETQYF.

This clone was counted once. This rearrangement joins TRBV14 to TRBJ2-7; 9 bases are shared with TRBD1. This CDR3 is built from 15 residues. The V gene end was trimmed by 3 bases and the J gene end by 2 bases; junction bases not matched to a gene: 5. Germline V gene lookup returns CDR1 SGHDN and CDR2 FVKESK. CDR3: CASSHRDRETYEQYF. In DNA form, the CDR3 reads TGTGCCAGCAGCCACCGGGACAGGGAAACCTACGAGCAGTACTTC. Variable domain in full (rest from reference TRBV14 and TRBJ2-7): EAGVTQFPSHSVIEKGQTVTLRCDPISGHDNLYWYRRVMGKEIKFLLHFVKESKQDESGMPNNRFLAERTGGTYSTLKVQPAELEDSGVYFCASSHRDRETYEQYFGPGTRLTVT.

The V call is TRBV6-5, the J call TRBJ2-7; weak D call: TRBD1 (6 bases). Trimming removed 8 bases at V and 3 bases at J, with 14 bases between. The CDR3 contains 13 residues. CDR1 MNHEY and CDR2 SVGAGI come from the germline V gene. Written as DNA, the CDR3 is TGTGCCAGCGGCACAGGGTCTCGCTACGAGCAGTACTTC. The encoded protein is CASGTGSRYEQYF.

Of note for this clone: This specimen includes other DNA sequences encoding the same CDR3. The chain couples TRBV18 to TRBJ1-2; weak D call: TRBD1 (6 bases). Trimming pared 2 bases from V and 4 bases from J, leaving 8 bases between. CDR3 length: 13 residues. Germline lookup yields CDR1 KGHSH and CDR2 LQKENI. In nucleotides, the CDR3 is TGTGCCAGCTCACCAGGGGGCTCCTATGGCTACACCTTC. Its protein is CASSPGGSYGYTF. The full variable domain, completed using reference TRBV18 and TRBJ1-2, is NAGVMQNPRHLVRRRGQEARLRCSPMKGHSHVYWYRQLPEEGLKFMVYLQKENIIDESGMPKERFSAEFPKEGPSILRIQQVVRGDSAAYFCASSPGGSYGYTFGSGTRLTVV.

The chain uses TRBV4-3 and TRBJ2-7, with TRBD2 matching 9 bases. V lost 1 base to trimming and J lost 0 bases; unmatched junction nucleotides: 10. The V gene's germline CDR1 is LGHNA and CDR2 YSLEER. The CDR3 is made up of 18 amino acids. The CDR3 region is CASSQVKIEGLASYEQYF. CDR3 coding DNA: TGCGCCAGCAGCCAAGTTAAAATTGAGGGACTAGCCTCCTACGAGCAGTACTTC.

This clone was recorded only once. The chain combines TRBV18 with TRBJ1-2, with TRBD1 identical over 11 bases. This CDR3 region has 15 residues. The germline V gene encodes CDR1 KGHSH and CDR2 LQKENI. After removal of 4 bases from V and 8 bases from J, the junction contained 9 bases not matched to a gene. The CDR3 DNA is TGTGCCAGCTCACTCGATGGACAGGGGGCTCACGGCTACACCTTC. Translated, it gives CASSLDGQGAHGYTF.

CDR3 loop: CASSPYHTSGRLGEQYF. DNA for the CDR3: TGCGCCAGCAGCCCTTACCATACTAGCGGGAGATTAGGCGAGCAGTACTTC. The rearrangement joins TRBV4-1 to TRBJ2-7; 11 positions match TRBD2. This CDR3 has 17 amino acids. Germline loops: CDR1 MGHRA, CDR2 YSYEKL. Germline trimming cut 4 bases from V and 6 bases from J; bases unmatched to any gene: 14.